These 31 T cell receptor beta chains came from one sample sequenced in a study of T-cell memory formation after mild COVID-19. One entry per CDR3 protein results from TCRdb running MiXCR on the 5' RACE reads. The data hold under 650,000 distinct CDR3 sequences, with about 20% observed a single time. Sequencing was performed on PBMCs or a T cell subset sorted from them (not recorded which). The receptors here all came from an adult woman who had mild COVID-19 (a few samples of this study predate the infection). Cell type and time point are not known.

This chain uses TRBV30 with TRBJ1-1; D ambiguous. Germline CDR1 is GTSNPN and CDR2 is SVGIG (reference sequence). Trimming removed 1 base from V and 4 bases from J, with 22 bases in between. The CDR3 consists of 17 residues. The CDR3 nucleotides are TGTGCCTGGAGTGGCGATCTTTCTGCGGCTTTCGGCACTGAAGCTTTCTTT. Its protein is CAWSGDLSAAFGTEAFF.

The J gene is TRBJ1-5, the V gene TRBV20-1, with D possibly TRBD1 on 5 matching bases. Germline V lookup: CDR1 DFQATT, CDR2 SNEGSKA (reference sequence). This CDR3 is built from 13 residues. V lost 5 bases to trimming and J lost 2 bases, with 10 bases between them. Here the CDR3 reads CSAYGGGNQPQHF. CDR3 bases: TGCAGTGCTTACGGGGGGGGCAATCAGCCCCAGCATTTT.

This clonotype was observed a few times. The CDR3 nucleotides read TGTGCCAGCAGTTCAATCTTCTCGGAGGCCCAGCATTTT. Its protein is CASSSIFSEAQHF. The rearrangement uses TRBV12-3 or TRBV12-4 and TRBJ1-5, with D uncertain. V shed 4 bases and J shed 11 bases, with 15 bases lying between them. The CDR3 contains 13 residues.

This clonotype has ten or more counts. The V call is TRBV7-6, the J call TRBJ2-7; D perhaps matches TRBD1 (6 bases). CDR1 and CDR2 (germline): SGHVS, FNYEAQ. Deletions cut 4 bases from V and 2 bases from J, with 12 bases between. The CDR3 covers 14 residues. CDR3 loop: CASSSTGPTYEQYF. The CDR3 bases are TGTGCCAGCAGCTCGACAGGTCCTACCTACGAGCAGTACTTC.

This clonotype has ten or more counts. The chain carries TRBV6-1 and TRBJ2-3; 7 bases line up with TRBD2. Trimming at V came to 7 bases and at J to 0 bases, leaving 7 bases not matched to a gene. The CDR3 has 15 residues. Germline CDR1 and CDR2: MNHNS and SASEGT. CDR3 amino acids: CASKKRETSTDTQYF. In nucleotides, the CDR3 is TGTGCCAGCAAAAAGCGGGAAACTAGCACAGATACGCAGTATTTT.

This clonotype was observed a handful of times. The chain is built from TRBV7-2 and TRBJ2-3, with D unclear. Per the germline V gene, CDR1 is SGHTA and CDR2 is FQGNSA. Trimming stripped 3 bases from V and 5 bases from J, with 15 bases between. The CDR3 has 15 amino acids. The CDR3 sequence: CASSFSPWAGDTQYF. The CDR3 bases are TGTGCCAGCAGCTTCTCGCCGTGGGCCGGAGATACGCAGTATTTT.

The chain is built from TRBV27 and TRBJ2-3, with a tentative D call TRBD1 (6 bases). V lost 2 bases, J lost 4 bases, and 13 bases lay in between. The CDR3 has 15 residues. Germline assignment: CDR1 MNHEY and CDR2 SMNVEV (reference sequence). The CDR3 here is CASSLIGGGADTQYF. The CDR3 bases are TGTGCCAGCAGTTTAATAGGGGGTGGAGCAGATACGCAGTATTTT.

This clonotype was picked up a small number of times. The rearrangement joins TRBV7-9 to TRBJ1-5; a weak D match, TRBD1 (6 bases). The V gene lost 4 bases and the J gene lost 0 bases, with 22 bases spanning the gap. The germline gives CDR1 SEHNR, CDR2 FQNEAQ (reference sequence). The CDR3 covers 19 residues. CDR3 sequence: CASSSRDRGRYYSNQPQHF. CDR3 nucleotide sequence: TGTGCCAGCAGCTCCCGTGATCGGGGGCGATATTATAGCAATCAGCCCCAGCATTTT.

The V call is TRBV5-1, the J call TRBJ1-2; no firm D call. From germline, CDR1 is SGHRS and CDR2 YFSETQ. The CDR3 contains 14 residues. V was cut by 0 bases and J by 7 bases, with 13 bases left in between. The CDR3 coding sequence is TGCGCCAGCAGCTTGGATGGAGGACCAGGTGGCTACACCTTC. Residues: CASSLDGGPGGYTF.

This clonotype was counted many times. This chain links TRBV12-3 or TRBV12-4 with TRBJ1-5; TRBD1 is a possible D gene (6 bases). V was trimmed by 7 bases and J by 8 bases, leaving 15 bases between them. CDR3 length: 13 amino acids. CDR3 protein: CASNTGSGEPQHF. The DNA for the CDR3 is TGTGCCAGCAACACAGGGTCGGGAGAGCCCCAGCATTTT.

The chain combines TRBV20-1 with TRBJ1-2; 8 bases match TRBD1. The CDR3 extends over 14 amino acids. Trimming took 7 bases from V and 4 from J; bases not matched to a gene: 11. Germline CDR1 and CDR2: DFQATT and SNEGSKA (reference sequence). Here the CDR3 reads CSGGPSGGIYGYTF. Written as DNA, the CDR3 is TGCAGTGGGGGTCCCTCAGGGGGCATCTATGGCTACACCTTC.

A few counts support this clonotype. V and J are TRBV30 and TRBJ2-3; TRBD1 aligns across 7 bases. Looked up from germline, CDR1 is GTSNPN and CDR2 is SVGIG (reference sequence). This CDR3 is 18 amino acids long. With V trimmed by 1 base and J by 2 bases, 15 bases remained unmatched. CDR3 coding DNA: TGTGCCTGGAGTGCAAGCCGTATAACAGGGGACCCCACAGATACGCAGTATTTT. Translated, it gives CAWSASRITGDPTDTQYF.

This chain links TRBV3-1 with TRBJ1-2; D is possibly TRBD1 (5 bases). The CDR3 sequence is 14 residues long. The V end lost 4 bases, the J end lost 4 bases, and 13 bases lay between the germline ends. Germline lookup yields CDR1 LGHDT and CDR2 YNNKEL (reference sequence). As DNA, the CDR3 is TGTGCCAGCAGCCGACCGGGACGCCCCTATGGCTACACCTTC. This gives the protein CASSRPGRPYGYTF.

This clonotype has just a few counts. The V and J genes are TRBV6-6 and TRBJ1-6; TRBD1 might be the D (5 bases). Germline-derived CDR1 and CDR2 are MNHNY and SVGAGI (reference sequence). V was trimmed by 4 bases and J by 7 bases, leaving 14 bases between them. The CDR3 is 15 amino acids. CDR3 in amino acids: CASSSWGTSNSPLHF. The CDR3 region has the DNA TGTGCCAGCAGTTCTTGGGGCACCTCAAATTCACCCCTCCACTTT.

CDR3 amino acids: CASSKVDSYEQYF. CDR3 nucleotide sequence: TGTGCCAGCAGTAAGGTCGACTCCTACGAGCAGTACTTC. This chain links TRBV7-6 with TRBJ2-7, with unresolved D. The CDR3 loop spans 13 amino acids. Germline V CDR1 and CDR2: SGHVS, FNYEAQ. Trimming left V 6 bases short and J 0 bases short, with 9 bases between.

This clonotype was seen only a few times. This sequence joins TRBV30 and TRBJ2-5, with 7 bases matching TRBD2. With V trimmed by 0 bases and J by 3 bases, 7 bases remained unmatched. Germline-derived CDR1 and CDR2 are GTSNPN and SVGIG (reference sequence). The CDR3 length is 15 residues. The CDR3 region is CAWSVSPGREETQYF. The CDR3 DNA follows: TGTGCCTGGAGTGTATCCCCAGGGAGGGAAGAGACCCAGTACTTC.

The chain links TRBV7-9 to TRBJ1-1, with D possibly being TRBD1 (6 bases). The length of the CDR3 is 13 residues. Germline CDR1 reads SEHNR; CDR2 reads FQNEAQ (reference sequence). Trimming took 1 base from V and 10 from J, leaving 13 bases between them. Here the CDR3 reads CASSLEQIGGAFF. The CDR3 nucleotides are TGTGCCAGCAGCTTAGAACAAATAGGGGGAGCTTTCTTT. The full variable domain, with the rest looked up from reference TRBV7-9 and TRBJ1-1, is DTGVSQNPRHKITKRGQNVTFRCDPISEHNRLYWYRQTLGQGPEFLTYFQNEAQLEKSRLLSDRFSAERPKGSFSTLEIQRTEQGDSAMYLCASSLEQIGGAFFGQGTRLTVV.

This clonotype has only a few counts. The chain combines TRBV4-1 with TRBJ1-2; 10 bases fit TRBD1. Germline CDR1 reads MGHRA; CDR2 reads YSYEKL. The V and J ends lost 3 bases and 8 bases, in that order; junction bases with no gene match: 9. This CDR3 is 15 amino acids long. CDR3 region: CASSQLPGQGQGYTF. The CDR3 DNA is TGCGCCAGCAGCCAGCTCCCGGGACAGGGGCAGGGCTACACCTTC.

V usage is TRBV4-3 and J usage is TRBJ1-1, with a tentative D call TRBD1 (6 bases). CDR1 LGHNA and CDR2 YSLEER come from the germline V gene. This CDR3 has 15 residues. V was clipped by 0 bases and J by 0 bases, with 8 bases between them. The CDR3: CASSQDGGLNTEAFF. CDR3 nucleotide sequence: TGCGCCAGCAGCCAAGACGGGGGCTTGAACACTGAAGCTTTCTTT.

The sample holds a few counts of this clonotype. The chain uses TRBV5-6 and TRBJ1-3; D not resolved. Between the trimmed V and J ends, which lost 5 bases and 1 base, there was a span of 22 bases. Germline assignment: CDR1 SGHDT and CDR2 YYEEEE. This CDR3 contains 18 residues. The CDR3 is CASRQKPTDPVSGNTIYF. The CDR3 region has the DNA TGTGCCAGCAGACAAAAGCCGACCGACCCCGTGTCTGGAAACACCATATATTTT.

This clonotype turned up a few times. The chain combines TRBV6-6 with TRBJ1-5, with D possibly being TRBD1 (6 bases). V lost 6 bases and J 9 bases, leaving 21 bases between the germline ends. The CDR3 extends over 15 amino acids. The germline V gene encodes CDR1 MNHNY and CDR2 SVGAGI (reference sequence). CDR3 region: CASSFTPEQGVPQHF. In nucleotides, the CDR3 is TGTGCCAGCAGCTTCACCCCTGAACAGGGTGTGCCCCAGCATTTT.

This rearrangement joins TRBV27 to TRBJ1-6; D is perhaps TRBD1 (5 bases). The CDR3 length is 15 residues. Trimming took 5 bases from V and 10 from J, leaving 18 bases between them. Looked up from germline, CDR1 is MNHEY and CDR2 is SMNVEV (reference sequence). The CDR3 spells CASSAAGSNGSPLHF. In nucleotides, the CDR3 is TGTGCCAGCAGTGCCGCAGGGTCCAATGGCTCACCCCTCCACTTT.

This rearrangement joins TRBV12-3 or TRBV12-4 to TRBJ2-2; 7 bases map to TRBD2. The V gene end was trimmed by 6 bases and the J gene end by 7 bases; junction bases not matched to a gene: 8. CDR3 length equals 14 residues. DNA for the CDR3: TGTGCCAGCAGCCGAACTAGCGTGGGCGGGGAGCTGTTTTTT. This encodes CASSRTSVGGELFF.

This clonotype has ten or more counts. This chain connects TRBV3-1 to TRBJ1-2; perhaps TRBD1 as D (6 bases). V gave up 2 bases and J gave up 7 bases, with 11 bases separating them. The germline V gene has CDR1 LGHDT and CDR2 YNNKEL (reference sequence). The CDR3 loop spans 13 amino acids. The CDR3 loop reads CASSQSGAGGYTF. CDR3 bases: TGTGCCAGCAGCCAATCAGGGGCTGGTGGCTACACCTTC.

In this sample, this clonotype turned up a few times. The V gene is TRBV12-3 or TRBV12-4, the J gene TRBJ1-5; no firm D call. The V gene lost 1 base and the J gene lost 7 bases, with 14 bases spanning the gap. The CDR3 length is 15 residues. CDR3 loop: CASSLGGIGGQPQHF. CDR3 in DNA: TGTGCCAGCAGTTTAGGCGGGATAGGAGGGCAGCCCCAGCATTTT.

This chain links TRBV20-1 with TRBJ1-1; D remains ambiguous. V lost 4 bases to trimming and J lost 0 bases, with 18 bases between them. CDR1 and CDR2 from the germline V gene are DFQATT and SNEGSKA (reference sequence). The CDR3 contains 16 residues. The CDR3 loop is CSATPRPKPLNTEAFF. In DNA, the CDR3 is TGCAGTGCTACCCCGAGGCCGAAACCCCTGAACACTGAAGCTTTCTTT.

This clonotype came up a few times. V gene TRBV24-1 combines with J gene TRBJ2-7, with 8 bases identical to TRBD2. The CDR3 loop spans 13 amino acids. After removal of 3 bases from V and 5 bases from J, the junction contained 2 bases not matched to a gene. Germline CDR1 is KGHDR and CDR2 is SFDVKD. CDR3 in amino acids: CATSDIAGNEQYF. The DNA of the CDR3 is TGTGCCACCAGTGATATAGCGGGAAACGAGCAGTACTTC.

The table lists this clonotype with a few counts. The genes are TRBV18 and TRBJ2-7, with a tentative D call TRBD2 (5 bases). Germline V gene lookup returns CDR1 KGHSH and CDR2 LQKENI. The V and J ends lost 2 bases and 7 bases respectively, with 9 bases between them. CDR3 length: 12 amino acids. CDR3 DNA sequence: TGTGCCAGCTCACCAGGGAGCGGAGAGCAGTACTTC. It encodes CASSPGSGEQYF. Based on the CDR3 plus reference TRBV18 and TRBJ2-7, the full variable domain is NAGVMQNPRHLVRRRGQEARLRCSPMKGHSHVYWYRQLPEEGLKFMVYLQKENIIDESGMPKERFSAEFPKEGPSILRIQQVVRGDSAAYFCASSPGSGEQYFGPGTRLTVT.

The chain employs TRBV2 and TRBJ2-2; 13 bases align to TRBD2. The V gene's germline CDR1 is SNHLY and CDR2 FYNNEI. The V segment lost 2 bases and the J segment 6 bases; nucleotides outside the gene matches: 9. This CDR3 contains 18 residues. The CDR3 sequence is CASSEWYRTSGSPGELFF. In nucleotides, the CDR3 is TGTGCCAGCAGTGAATGGTATCGGACTAGCGGGAGCCCCGGGGAGCTGTTTTTT.

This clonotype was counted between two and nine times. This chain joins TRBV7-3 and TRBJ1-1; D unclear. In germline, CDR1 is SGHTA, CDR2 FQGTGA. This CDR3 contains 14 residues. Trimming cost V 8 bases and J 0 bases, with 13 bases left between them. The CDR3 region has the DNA TGTGCCAGCGAGCTTTCCCGGATGAACACTGAAGCTTTCTTT. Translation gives CASELSRMNTEAFF.

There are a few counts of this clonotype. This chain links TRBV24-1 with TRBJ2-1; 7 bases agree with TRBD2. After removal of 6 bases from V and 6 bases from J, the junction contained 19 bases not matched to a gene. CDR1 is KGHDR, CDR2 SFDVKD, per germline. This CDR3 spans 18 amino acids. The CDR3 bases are TGTGCCACCAGTCTCTCAAATTGGGGCGGGAGAGCTCCCAATGAGCAGTTCTTC. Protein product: CATSLSNWGGRAPNEQFF.